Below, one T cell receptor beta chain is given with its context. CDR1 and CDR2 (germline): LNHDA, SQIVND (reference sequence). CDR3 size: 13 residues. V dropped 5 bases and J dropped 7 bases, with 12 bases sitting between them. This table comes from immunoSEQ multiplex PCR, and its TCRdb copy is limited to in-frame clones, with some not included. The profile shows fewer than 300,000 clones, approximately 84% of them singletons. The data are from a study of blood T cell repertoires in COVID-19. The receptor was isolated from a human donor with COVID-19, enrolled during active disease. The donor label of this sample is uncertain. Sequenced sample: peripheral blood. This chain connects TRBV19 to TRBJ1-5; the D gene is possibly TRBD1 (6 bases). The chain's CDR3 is CASSPTQGQPQHF. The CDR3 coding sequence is TGTGCCAGTAGTCCAACTCAGGGGCAGCCCCAGCATTTT.